One sample yielded the 18 T cell receptor beta chains listed below, sequenced in a study of blood T cell repertoires in COVID-19. Clones were sequenced by immunoSEQ multiplex PCR, and TCRdb holds only the in-frame ones, with some missing. The table has under 300,000 clones, less than 85% seen once. Sequenced material: peripheral blood. The receptors were sampled from a man aged 55-75 years who had recovered from COVID-19.

This clone was detected only a few times. The V and J genes are TRBV9 and TRBJ1-1; TRBD1 is a possible D gene (6 bases). The length of the CDR3 is 13 residues. V was trimmed by 7 bases and J by 8 bases, leaving 18 bases between them. CDR1 SGDLS and CDR2 YYNGEE come from the germline V gene. The DNA for the CDR3 is TGTGCCAGCGCCCAGGGGCCAAACAGGGAAGCTTTCTTT. This codes for CASAQGPNREAFF.

This sequence joins TRBV3-1 (or the pseudogene TRBV3-2) and TRBJ1-2; 7 bases line up with TRBD1. The CDR3 is 17 amino acids. V lost 2 bases and J lost 0; bases outside the gene matches: 9. Germline-derived CDR1 and CDR2 are LGHDT and YNNKEL (reference sequence). CDR3 DNA sequence: TGTGCCAGCAGCCAATCCTGGAGGGACAGCTCTAACTATGGCTACACCTTC. Translation: CASSQSWRDSSNYGYTF.

This clone has just one count. The chain combines TRBV7-2 with TRBJ2-7; 13 nucleotides line up with TRBD2. Germline values: CDR1 SGHTA, CDR2 FQGNSA. V lost 4 bases, J lost 3 bases, and 0 bases stayed unmatched. This CDR3 comprises 14 residues. The CDR3 DNA reads TGTGCCAGCAGCTGGACTAGCGGGAGCTACGAGCAGTACTTC. Protein: CASSWTSGSYEQYF.

The chain uses TRBV7-2 and TRBJ2-7, with D possibly matching TRBD1 (5 bases). Germline assignment: CDR1 SGHTA and CDR2 FQGNSA. The CDR3 extends over 13 amino acids. Trimming left V 2 bases short and J 5 bases short, with 10 bases between. The CDR3 spells CASSLNRGNEQYF. The DNA of the CDR3 is TGTGCCAGCAGCTTAAATAGGGGAAACGAGCAGTACTTC.

The CDR3 bases are TGCGCCAGCAGCCCGACAGGCCGCAACTACGAGCAGTACTTC. Translation gives CASSPTGRNYEQYF. This rearrangement joins TRBV5-1 to TRBJ2-7; tentative D call: TRBD1 (6 bases). Germline V lookup: CDR1 SGHRS, CDR2 YFSETQ. V lost 4 bases, J lost 3 bases, and 14 bases lay in between. This CDR3 contains 14 residues.

V and J are TRBV29-1 and TRBJ1-2; 10 bases are a match to TRBD1. The CDR3 covers 13 residues. Trimming took 2 bases from V and 4 from J; bases not matched to a gene: 1. CDR1 is SQVTM, CDR2 ANQGSEA, per germline. CDR3 sequence reads: CSVERTGGYGYTF. CDR3 sequence (DNA): TGCAGCGTTGAAAGGACAGGGGGCTATGGCTACACCTTC.

The V call is TRBV4-1, the J call TRBJ2-3; a possible D gene is TRBD2 (7 bases). The V gene's germline CDR1 is MGHRA and CDR2 YSYEKL. This CDR3 has 18 amino acids. The germline V and J ends were trimmed by 2 bases and 4 bases, with 22 bases remaining between them. CDR3 sequence: CASSQQPVGGGSADTQYF. CDR3 nucleotides: TGCGCCAGCAGCCAACAGCCCGTGGGGGGGGGCAGCGCAGATACGCAGTATTTT.

V is TRBV19 and J is TRBJ2-7; 9 bases match TRBD1. Trimming at V came to 5 bases and at J to 2 bases, leaving 7 bases not matched to a gene. The germline CDR1 and CDR2 sequences are LNHDA and SQIVND (reference sequence). This CDR3 is 15 amino acids long. The CDR3 reads CASSGSGTGTYEQYF. The CDR3 bases are TGTGCCAGTAGTGGCTCCGGGACAGGGACCTACGAGCAGTACTTC.

The chain employs TRBV9 and TRBJ2-7, with D possibly being TRBD1 (6 bases). Per the germline V gene, CDR1 is SGDLS and CDR2 is YYNGEE. The V end lost 3 bases, the J end lost 5 bases, and 12 bases lay between the germline ends. The length of the CDR3 is 13 residues. The CDR3 is CASSAEGTHEQYF. The CDR3 DNA reads as TGTGCCAGCAGCGCCGAGGGGACACACGAGCAGTACTTC.

This rearrangement joins TRBV7-9 to TRBJ2-7; 8 nucleotides agree with TRBD2. Germline values: CDR1 SEHNR, CDR2 FQNEAQ (reference sequence). This CDR3 is 13 amino acids long. V lost 5 bases to trimming and J lost 12 bases; unmatched junction nucleotides: 12. For the CDR3, the DNA is TGTGCCAGCAGCGCCCAGGGGCGGGAGGTGATGTACTTC. Amino acid sequence: CASSAQGREVMYF.

This clone was seen a handful of times. V is TRBV18 and J is TRBJ2-7, with 7 bases lining up with TRBD2. This CDR3 is built from 15 residues. Germline CDR1 reads KGHSH; CDR2 reads LQKENI. The trim removed 2 bases at V and 0 bases at J, leaving 4 bases unmatched. CDR3 nucleotide sequence: TGTGCCAGCTCACCAACTAGCGCCCTCTCCTACGAGCAGTACTTC. Protein product: CASSPTSALSYEQYF.

This sequence joins TRBV5-8 and TRBJ2-5; 9 bases are a match to TRBD1. Trimming took 4 bases from V and 5 from J; bases not matched to a gene: 9. This CDR3 is built from 15 residues. The V gene's germline CDR1 is SGHTS and CDR2 YDEGEE. The DNA for the CDR3 is TGTGCCAGCAGCCCATCCACAGGGGGCAGGGAGACCCAGTACTTC. Its protein product is CASSPSTGGRETQYF.

The chain recombines TRBV7-6 with TRBJ2-5; the D is unclear. The ends were cut back, 7 bases at V and 4 bases at J, with 19 bases in the middle. In germline, CDR1 is SGHVS, CDR2 FNYEAQ. CDR3 size: 15 residues. The DNA of the CDR3 is TGTGCCAGCAACACAGATAAAAAAGGTGGAGAGACCCAGTACTTC. It translates to CASNTDKKGGETQYF. Based on the CDR3 plus reference TRBV7-6 and TRBJ2-5, the full variable domain is GAGVSQSPRYKVTKRGQDVALRCDPISGHVSLYWYRQALGQGPEFLTYFNYEAQQDKSGLPNDRFSAERPEGSISTLTIQRTEQRDSAMYRCASNTDKKGGETQYFGPGTRLLVL.

This chain connects TRBV5-6 to TRBJ1-1; a possible D gene is TRBD1 (6 bases). V was trimmed by 2 bases and J by 1 base, leaving 12 bases between them. The CDR3 totals 15 residues. CDR1 and CDR2 (germline): SGHDT, YYEEEE. The CDR3 loop reads CASSLAGTRNTEAFF. Written as DNA, the CDR3 is TGTGCCAGCAGCTTAGCCGGGACAAGGAACACTGAAGCTTTCTTT.

This chain uses TRBV9 with TRBJ1-5; a possible D gene is TRBD1 (6 bases). V lost 0 bases and J 3 bases, leaving 10 bases between the germline ends. The CDR3 loop spans 15 amino acids. Germline V gene sequence: CDR1 SGDLS, CDR2 YYNGEE. The CDR3 DNA reads TGTGCCAGCAGCGTAGTCTGGACAGACAATCAGCCCCAGCATTTT. Protein sequence: CASSVVWTDNQPQHF.

The V call is TRBV3-1 (or the pseudogene TRBV3-2), the J call TRBJ2-7; 11 nucleotides match TRBD1. This CDR3 is 15 amino acids long. Germline CDR1 LGHDT, CDR2 YNNKEL (reference sequence). With 2 bases clipped from V and 8 bases from J, the junction kept 8 bases outside the gene matches. The DNA for the CDR3 is TGTGCCAGCAGCCAATTTGGGACAGGGGGTTCGAAGCAGTACTTC. This translates into CASSQFGTGGSKQYF.

The chain uses TRBV12-1 and TRBJ2-1; the table gives TRBD2 as D, unverified against the DNA. TRBV12-1 is labeled a pseudogene. The CDR3 is made up of 13 amino acids. The CDR3 nucleotides read TGTGCCGGCCGGACTAGCGGAGGTAATGAGCAGTTCTTC. This codes for CAGRTSGGNEQFF.

The chain has TRBV11-2 and TRBJ1-4; D might be TRBD1 (6 bases). The CDR3 spans 15 residues. Trimming removed 4 bases from V and 4 bases from J, with 13 bases in between. Per the germline V gene, CDR1 is SGHAT and CDR2 is FQNNGV. The CDR3 loop is CASSSNRGGNEKLFF. CDR3 nucleotides: TGTGCCAGCAGCTCAAACCGAGGGGGTAATGAAAAACTGTTTTTT.